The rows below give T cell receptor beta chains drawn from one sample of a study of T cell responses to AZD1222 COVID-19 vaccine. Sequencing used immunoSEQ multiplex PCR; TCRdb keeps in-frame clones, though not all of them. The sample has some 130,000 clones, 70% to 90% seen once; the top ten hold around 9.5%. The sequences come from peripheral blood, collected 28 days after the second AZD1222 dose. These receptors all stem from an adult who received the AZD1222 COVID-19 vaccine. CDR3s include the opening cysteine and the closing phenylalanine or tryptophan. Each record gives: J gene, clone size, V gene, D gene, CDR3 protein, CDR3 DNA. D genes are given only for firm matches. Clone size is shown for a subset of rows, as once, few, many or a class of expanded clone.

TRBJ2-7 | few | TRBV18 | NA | CASSPYSGEQYF | TGTGCCAGCTCTCCCTACTCGGGAGAGCAGTACTTC
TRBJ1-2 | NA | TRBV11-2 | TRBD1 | CASSPLRGRGDYGYTF | TGTGCCAGCAGCCCCCTCCGGGGCAGGGGGGACTATGGCTACACCTTC
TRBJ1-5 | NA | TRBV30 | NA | CAWSIAGAQPQHF | TGTGCCTGGAGTATTGCAGGGGCCCAGCCCCAGCATTTT
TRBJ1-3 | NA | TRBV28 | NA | CASSSPRGAGNTIYF | TGTGCCAGCAGTTCCCCCCGCGGAGCTGGAAACACCATATATTTT
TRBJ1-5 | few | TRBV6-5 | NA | CASSYGRNNQPQHF | TGTGCCAGCAGTTACGGTCGAAACAATCAGCCCCAGCATTTT
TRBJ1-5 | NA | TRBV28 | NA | CASSLSGVRFSQPQHF | TGTGCCAGCAGTTTATCCGGGGTTCGTTTCTCTCAGCCCCAGCATTTT
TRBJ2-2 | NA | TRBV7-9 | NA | CASRTTELNTGELFF | TGTGCCAGCAGGACGACAGAACTTAACACCGGGGAGCTGTTTTTT
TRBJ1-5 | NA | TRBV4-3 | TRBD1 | CASSQGTGELHF | TGCGCCAGCAGCCAAGGGACAGGGGAGCTGCATTTT
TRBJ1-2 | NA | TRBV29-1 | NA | CSVYKQGWGGGGYTF | TGCAGCGTGTATAAACAGGGTTGGGGAGGGGGTGGCTACACCTTC
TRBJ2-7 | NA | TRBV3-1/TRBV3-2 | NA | CASSHGSLYEQYF | TGTGCCAGCAGCCATGGGTCCCTCTACGAGCAGTACTTC
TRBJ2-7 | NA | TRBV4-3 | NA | CASSQDRWRSSYEQYF | TGCGCCAGCAGCCAAGACCGGTGGCGTAGCTCCTACGAGCAGTACTTC
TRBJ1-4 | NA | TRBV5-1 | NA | CASSWGGQGEKLFF | TGCGCCAGCAGCTGGGGGGGACAAGGGGAAAAACTGTTTTTT
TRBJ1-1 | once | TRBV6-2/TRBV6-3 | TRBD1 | CASSRHRGTEAFF | TGTGCCAGCAGCCGCCACAGGGGAACTGAAGCTTTCTTT
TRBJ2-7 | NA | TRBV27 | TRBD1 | CASRPRTGYLAYEQYF | TGTGCCAGCAGACCCCGGACAGGTTATTTAGCCTACGAGCAGTACTTC
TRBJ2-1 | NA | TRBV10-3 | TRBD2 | CAISDFYGTSGRGSSYNEQFF | TGTGCCATCAGTGACTTTTATGGGACTAGCGGGAGGGGTAGCTCCTACAATGAGCAGTTCTTC
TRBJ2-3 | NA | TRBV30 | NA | CAWSAQGGTQYF | TGTGCCTGGAGTGCTCAGGGGGGGACGCAGTATTTT
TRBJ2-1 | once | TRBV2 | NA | CASGRGEQFF | TGTGCCAGTGGAAGGGGTGAGCAGTTCTTC
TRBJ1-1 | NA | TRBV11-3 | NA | CASSLGRLSGGRTEAFF | TGTGCCAGCAGCTTAGGTCGGTTGTCGGGGGGGAGAACTGAAGCTTTCTTT
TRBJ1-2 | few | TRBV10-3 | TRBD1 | CAISEAQGGAYGYTF | TGTGCCATCAGTGAGGCCCAGGGGGGGGCCTATGGCTACACCTTC
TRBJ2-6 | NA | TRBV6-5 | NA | CASSYSPGANVLTF | TGTGCCAGCAGTTACTCGCCTGGGGCCAACGTCCTGACTTTC
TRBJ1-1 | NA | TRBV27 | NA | CASSPKGGLGAFF | TGTGCCAGCAGTCCAAAAGGAGGCCTGGGGGCTTTCTTT